The entry that follows covers one T cell receptor beta chain sequence. Its antigen is as yet unknown. This sample is drawn from a study of identifying expanded T cells in peripheral blood. Study-wide findings and caveats: Over about two and four weeks, about 16 and 20 clones changed, versus roughly 1.1 between replicates. Across healthy donors, higher total template counts meant significantly greater approximately two-week count variance.

Measured with immunoSEQ multiplex PCR; TCRdb has only the in-frame clones, and not every one. The table lists more than 95,000 clones, 84% of them singletons. J gave up 1 base and V 1 base, and 6 bases lay outside the gene matches. This CDR3 has 17 residues. Germline loops: CDR1 SGDLS, CDR2 YYNGEE. Collection occurred without any documented infections or immune events in donors. This sequence originates from a person aged 18-70 years in good health. This chain uses TRBV9 with TRBJ2-2; the match to TRBD2 covers 8 bases. Input material: blood. CDR3 sequence: CASSVYQAGVNTGELFF. The CDR3 nucleotides are TGTGCCAGCAGCGTATATCAAGCGGGGGTGAACACCGGGGAGCTGTTTTTT.